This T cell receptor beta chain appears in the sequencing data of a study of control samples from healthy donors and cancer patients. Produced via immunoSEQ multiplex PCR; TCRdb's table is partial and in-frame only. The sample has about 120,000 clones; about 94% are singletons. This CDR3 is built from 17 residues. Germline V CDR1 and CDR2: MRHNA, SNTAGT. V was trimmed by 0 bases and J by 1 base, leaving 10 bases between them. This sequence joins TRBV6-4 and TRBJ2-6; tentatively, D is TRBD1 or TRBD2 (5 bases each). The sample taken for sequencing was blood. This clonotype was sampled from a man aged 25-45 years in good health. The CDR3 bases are TGTGCCAGCAGTGACTCCGAGGGGACGTCTGGGGCCAACGTCCTGACTTTC. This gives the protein CASSDSEGTSGANVLTF.